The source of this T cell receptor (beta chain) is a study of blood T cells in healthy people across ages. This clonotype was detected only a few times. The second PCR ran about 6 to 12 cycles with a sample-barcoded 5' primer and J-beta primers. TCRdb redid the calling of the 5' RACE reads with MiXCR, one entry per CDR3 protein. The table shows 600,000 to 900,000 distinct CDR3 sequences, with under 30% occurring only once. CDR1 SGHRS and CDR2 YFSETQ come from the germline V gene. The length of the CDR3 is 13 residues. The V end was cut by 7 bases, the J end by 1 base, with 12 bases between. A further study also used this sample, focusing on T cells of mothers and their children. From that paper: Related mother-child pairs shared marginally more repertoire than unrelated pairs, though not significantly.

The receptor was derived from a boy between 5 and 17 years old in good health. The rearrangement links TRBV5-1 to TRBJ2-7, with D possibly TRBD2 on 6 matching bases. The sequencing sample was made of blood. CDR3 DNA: TGCGCCAGCGGAGACCGGGGGTCCTACGAGCAGTACTTC. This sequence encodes CASGDRGSYEQYF.